This record looks at one TCR beta chain sequence and its context. Its antigen remains unidentified. This CDR3 has 14 amino acids. From germline, CDR1 is SGDLS and CDR2 YYNGEE. V lost 3 bases and J lost 0, with 7 bases in between. Donors underwent one heparinised blood draw, 90 to 150 mL on average. The authors obtained over 98% purity in all sorted populations. This sample is drawn from a study of beta chain features in type 1 diabetes. Whole-study findings and limits: When Type 1 diabetes patients were examined, their TCRB CDR3s proved moderately but significantly shorter in all four CD4+ subsets.

What was sequenced were expressed TCRB transcripts, since all of the isolated RNA had been reverse transcribed. Libraries were prepared by immunoSEQ multiplex PCR; TCRdb keeps only in-frame clonotypes and omits some of them. The sample has about 150,000 clones; more than 9% are singletons. Sequenced material: naive CD4+ T cells from blood. The source of this sequence is a young man in good health. The chain links TRBV9 to TRBJ1-3; D is uncertain. The CDR3 loop is CASSASGSGNTIYF. The CDR3 coding sequence is TGTGCCAGCAGCGCCTCCGGCTCTGGAAACACCATATATTTT.